The rows below give T cell receptor beta chains drawn from one sample of a study of shared clonotypes between healthy human individuals. This table comes from immunoSEQ multiplex PCR, and its TCRdb copy is limited to in-frame clones, with some not included. Of around 1.9 million clones in the sample, roughly 93% were seen once. Sample: naive CD8+ T cells from PBMCs. The receptors come from a man in his late teens or twenties in good health. Some clones in this sample may be carry-over from other donors' samples. Both conserved end residues are part of each CDR3. Each record gives: CDR3 DNA, CDR3 protein, D gene, V gene, clone size, J gene. D genes are given only for firm matches. Clone size is stated in some rows and not others, as once, few, many or a class when expanded.

DNA: TGTGCCAGCAGGGACTACCGCTCTGGAAACACCATATATTTT
CDR3: CASRDYRSGNTIYF
D: .
V: TRBV28
size: .
J: TRBJ1-3

DNA: TGCGCCAGCAGCTTAGGAACTACGGGCTACACCTTC
CDR3: CASSLGTTGYTF
D: .
V: TRBV5-1
size: .
J: TRBJ1-2

DNA: TGTGCCACCAGCGAGAGGGGGGCCGGGGAGCTGTTTTTT
CDR3: CATSERGAGELFF
D: .
V: TRBV7-9
size: .
J: TRBJ2-2

DNA: TGTGCCAGCCAAGGACAGGGACCCTACGAGCAGTACTTC
CDR3: CASQGQGPYEQYF
D: TRBD1
V: TRBV27
size: once
J: TRBJ2-7

DNA: TGTGCCAGCTCACGAATTTCATTAGGGACCTACGAGCAGTACTTC
CDR3: CASSRISLGTYEQYF
D: .
V: TRBV18
size: .
J: TRBJ2-7

DNA: TGTGCCAGCAGTGACAGTATAACGTGGAGACATCAGCCCCAGCATTTT
CDR3: CASSDSITWRHQPQHF
D: .
V: TRBV6-1
size: .
J: TRBJ1-5

DNA: TGCGCCAGCAGCCAAACTATTACCGGGACCGATAACTATGGCTACACCTTC
CDR3: CASSQTITGTDNYGYTF
D: .
V: TRBV4-3
size: .
J: TRBJ1-2

DNA: TGTGCCAGCAGCCCCGCGAACACCGGGGAGCTGTTTTTT
CDR3: CASSPANTGELFF
D: .
V: TRBV9
size: .
J: TRBJ2-2

DNA: TGTGCCAGCAGCTTAATAAGGGGATGGGACACTGAAGCTTTCTTT
CDR3: CASSLIRGWDTEAFF
D: .
V: TRBV7-9
size: .
J: TRBJ1-1

DNA: TGTGCCAGCAGTTTGACAGCGAATAACTATGGCTACACCTTC
CDR3: CASSLTANNYGYTF
D: .
V: TRBV27
size: .
J: TRBJ1-2

DNA: TGTGCCAGCAGTCTAACTAGCGGGAGTATCGCAGATACGCAGTATTTT
CDR3: CASSLTSGSIADTQYF
D: TRBD2
V: TRBV28
size: .
J: TRBJ2-3

DNA: TGTGCCAGCAGTTTATTAGCGGGCTTCTCCTACGAGCAGTACTTC
CDR3: CASSLLAGFSYEQYF
D: TRBD2
V: TRBV6-5
size: .
J: TRBJ2-7

DNA: TGTGCCAGCAGTCCCCGAACGGGACTAGCGGAAACAGATACGCAGTATTTT
CDR3: CASSPRTGLAETDTQYF
D: TRBD2
V: TRBV27
size: .
J: TRBJ2-3

DNA: TGTGCCAGCATTTCCGAGAGAACCTACGAGCAGTACTTC
CDR3: CASISERTYEQYF
D: .
V: TRBV27
size: .
J: TRBJ2-7

DNA: TGTGCCAGCAGTGTAGCGGGGACGATCTACGAGCAGTACTTC
CDR3: CASSVAGTIYEQYF
D: TRBD2
V: TRBV6-5
size: .
J: TRBJ2-7

DNA: TGTGCCAGCAGCCCAGGACAGGGAGAAGCTTTCTTT
CDR3: CASSPGQGEAFF
D: TRBD1
V: TRBV5-4
size: few
J: TRBJ1-1

DNA: TGTGCCAGCAGCCCGATCCGGGACAGGGGGCTTGACTATGGCTACACCTTC
CDR3: CASSPIRDRGLDYGYTF
D: TRBD1
V: TRBV27
size: .
J: TRBJ1-2

DNA: TGTGCCAGCAGTTACTCGGCAGATACCGGGGAGCTGTTTTTT
CDR3: CASSYSADTGELFF
D: .
V: TRBV6-5
size: .
J: TRBJ2-2

DNA: TGTGCCAGCAGCGCAACAGGGGAATGGGATGAAAAACTGTTTTTT
CDR3: CASSATGEWDEKLFF
D: TRBD1
V: TRBV9
size: .
J: TRBJ1-4

DNA: TGTGCCAGCAGTCCACCGGTGGACTACCACACAGATACGCAGTATTTT
CDR3: CASSPPVDYHTDTQYF
D: .
V: TRBV7-9
size: .
J: TRBJ2-3

DNA: TGTGCCTGGAGTGTCGGATCGGGGTACAATGAGCAGTTCTTC
CDR3: CAWSVGSGYNEQFF
D: .
V: TRBV30
size: .
J: TRBJ2-1

DNA: TGTGCCACCAGAGTCGACAGGGGCCTTCACTACGAGCAGTACTTC
CDR3: CATRVDRGLHYEQYF
D: TRBD1
V: TRBV15
size: .
J: TRBJ2-7

DNA: TGCGCCAGCAGCCAAGATTGGGGTGGGAGGCCTCCCTACGAGCAGTACTTC
CDR3: CASSQDWGGRPPYEQYF
D: .
V: TRBV4-3
size: few
J: TRBJ2-7

DNA: TGTGCCAGCAGCCCAACCCTCTCAAATGAGCAGTTCTTC
CDR3: CASSPTLSNEQFF
D: .
V: TRBV14
size: once
J: TRBJ2-1

DNA: TGTGCCAGCAGTTACGGAGGTGTGCCAGCACCGCCGCAGTATTTT
CDR3: CASSYGGVPAPPQYF
D: .
V: TRBV6-6
size: .
J: TRBJ2-3

DNA: TGTGCCAGCAGCTTAGGACAGTATGAAGCTTTCTTT
CDR3: CASSLGQYEAFF
D: .
V: TRBV7-9
size: once
J: TRBJ1-1

DNA: TGTGCCAGCAGCTTAGGTACAGGGGTAGAAGCTTTCTTT
CDR3: CASSLGTGVEAFF
D: TRBD1
V: TRBV7-9
size: few
J: TRBJ1-1

DNA: TGTGCCAGCAGTTACTTCCTCGGGCAGGGGGCGTACGAGCAGTACTTC
CDR3: CASSYFLGQGAYEQYF
D: TRBD1
V: TRBV6-6
size: .
J: TRBJ2-7

DNA: TGTGCCAGCAGTGAATTAGGAGGGTACTACGAGCAGTACTTC
CDR3: CASSELGGYYEQYF
D: .
V: TRBV25-1
size: .
J: TRBJ2-7

DNA: TGTGCCAGTAGTATGACGGGTCACTCCTACGAGCAGTACTTC
CDR3: CASSMTGHSYEQYF
D: .
V: TRBV19
size: .
J: TRBJ2-7

DNA: TGTGCCAGCAGCTCAAGCCGGACAGGGGAGAACACCGGGGAGCTGTTTTTT
CDR3: CASSSSRTGENTGELFF
D: TRBD1
V: TRBV11-3
size: .
J: TRBJ2-2

DNA: TGTGCCAGCAGCGTGGCCGTGGGGGACTACGAGCAGTACTTC
CDR3: CASSVAVGDYEQYF
D: .
V: TRBV9
size: once
J: TRBJ2-7

DNA: TGTGCCAGCAGGGGAAGGACAGGGAGCTCTTCACCCCTCCACTTT
CDR3: CASRGRTGSSSPLHF
D: TRBD1
V: TRBV28
size: .
J: TRBJ1-6

DNA: TGTGCCAGCAGTAGGGACTTCGACAATGAGCAGTTCTTC
CDR3: CASSRDFDNEQFF
D: .
V: TRBV27
size: .
J: TRBJ2-1

DNA: TGTGCCAGCGGCAAAGATCAGGGGCATGAGCAGTTCTTC
CDR3: CASGKDQGHEQFF
D: .
V: TRBV9
size: .
J: TRBJ2-1

DNA: TGTGCCAGCAACGCCGGGACAGTGGGCGATACGCAGTATTTT
CDR3: CASNAGTVGDTQYF
D: TRBD1
V: TRBV9
size: .
J: TRBJ2-3

DNA: TGTGCCAGCAGCTTATACCCGGGGGCCGGTAGGAATGAGCAGTTCTTC
CDR3: CASSLYPGAGRNEQFF
D: .
V: TRBV7-2
size: once
J: TRBJ2-1

DNA: TGTGCCAGCGCGAAAGTGCGACTAGCGGGAGGTAATGAGCAGTTCTTC
CDR3: CASAKVRLAGGNEQFF
D: TRBD2
V: TRBV27
size: .
J: TRBJ2-1

DNA: TGTGCCAGCAGGCGAAGTACAGAGTATAGCAATCAGCCCCAGCATTTT
CDR3: CASRRSTEYSNQPQHF
D: .
V: TRBV28
size: .
J: TRBJ1-5

DNA: TGCAGCTCCGCGGGACACTTGAACACTGAAGCTTTCTTT
CDR3: CSSAGHLNTEAFF
D: .
V: TRBV29-1
size: .
J: TRBJ1-1